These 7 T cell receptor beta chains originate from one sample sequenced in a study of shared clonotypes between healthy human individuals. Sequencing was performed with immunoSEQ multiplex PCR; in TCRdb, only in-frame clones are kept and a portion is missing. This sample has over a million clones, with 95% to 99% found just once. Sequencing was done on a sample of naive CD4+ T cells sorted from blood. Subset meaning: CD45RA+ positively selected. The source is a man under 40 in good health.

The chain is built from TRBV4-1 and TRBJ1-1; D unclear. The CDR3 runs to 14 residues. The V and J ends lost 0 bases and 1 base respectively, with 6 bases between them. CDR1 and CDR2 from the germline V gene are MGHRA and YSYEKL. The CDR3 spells CASSQDLPNTEAFF. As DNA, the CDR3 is TGCGCCAGCAGCCAAGATTTGCCGAACACTGAAGCTTTCTTT.

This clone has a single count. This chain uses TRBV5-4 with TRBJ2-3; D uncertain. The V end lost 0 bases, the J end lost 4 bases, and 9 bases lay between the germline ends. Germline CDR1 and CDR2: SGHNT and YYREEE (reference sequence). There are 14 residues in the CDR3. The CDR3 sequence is CASSLEGYSDTQYF. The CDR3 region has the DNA TGTGCCAGCAGCTTGGAGGGATACTCAGATACGCAGTATTTT.

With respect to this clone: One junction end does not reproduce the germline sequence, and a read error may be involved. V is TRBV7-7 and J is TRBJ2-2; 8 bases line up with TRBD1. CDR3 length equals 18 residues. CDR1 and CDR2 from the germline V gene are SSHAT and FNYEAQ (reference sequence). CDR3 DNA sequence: TGTGCTAGCACCCAAATAAGACAGGGGCCCACGAACACCGGGGAGCTGTTTTTT. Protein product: CASTQIRQGPTNTGELFF.

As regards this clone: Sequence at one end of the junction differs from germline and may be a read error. The CDR3 coding sequence is TGTGCCAGCAGCCTTATATCCTTTCGCAATAACATCGGGGAGCTGTTTTTT. Translating it yields CASSLISFRNNIGELFF. The chain recombines TRBV7-2 with TRBJ2-2; the D is unclear. The CDR3 consists of 17 residues. CDR1 and CDR2 (germline): SGHTA, FQGNSA.

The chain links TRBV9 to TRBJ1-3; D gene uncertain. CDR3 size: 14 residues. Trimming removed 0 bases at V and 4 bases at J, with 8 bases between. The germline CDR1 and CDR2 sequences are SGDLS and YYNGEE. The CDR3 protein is CASSVGRPGNTIYF. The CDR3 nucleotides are TGTGCCAGCAGCGTAGGCAGGCCAGGAAACACCATATATTTT. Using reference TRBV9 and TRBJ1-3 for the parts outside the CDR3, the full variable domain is DSGVTQTPKHLITATGQRVTLRCSPRSGDLSVYWYQQSLDQGLQFLIQYYNGEERAKGNILERFSAQQFPDLHSELNLSSLELGDSALYFCASSVGRPGNTIYFGEGSWLTVV.

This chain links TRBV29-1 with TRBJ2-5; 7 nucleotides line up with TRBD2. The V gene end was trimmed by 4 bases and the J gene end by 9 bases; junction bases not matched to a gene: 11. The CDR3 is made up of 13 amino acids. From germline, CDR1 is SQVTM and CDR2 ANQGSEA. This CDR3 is CSVAEGGTSSQYF. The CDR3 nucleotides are TGCAGCGTTGCGGAGGGAGGGACCAGTTCCCAGTACTTC.

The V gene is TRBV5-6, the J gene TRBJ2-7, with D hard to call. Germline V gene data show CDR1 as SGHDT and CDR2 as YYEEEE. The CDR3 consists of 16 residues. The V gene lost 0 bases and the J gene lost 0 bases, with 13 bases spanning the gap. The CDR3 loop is CASSLVVATLSYEQYF. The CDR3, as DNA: TGTGCCAGCAGCTTGGTGGTAGCTACCCTCTCCTACGAGCAGTACTTC.